The 10 T cell receptor beta chains given below trace back to one sample, sequenced in a study of shared clonotypes between healthy human individuals. The protocol was immunoSEQ multiplex PCR, while the TCRdb copy is restricted to in-frame clones and leaves out a portion. The sample contains fewer than 700,000 clones, 70% to 80% of which appear only once. Sequences were obtained from PBMCs. These receptors were collected from a woman in her thirties or forties in good health. Some clones in this sample may be carry-over from other donors' samples.

The chain couples TRBV9 to TRBJ1-1, with 7 bases aligning to TRBD1. V lost 3 bases, J lost 5 bases, and 10 bases stayed unmatched. This CDR3 contains 15 residues. The V gene's germline CDR1 is SGDLS and CDR2 YYNGEE. The CDR3 loop is CASSAMGTAWTEAFF. CDR3 nucleotide sequence: TGTGCCAGCAGCGCCATGGGGACAGCGTGGACTGAAGCTTTCTTT.

This sequence joins TRBV27 and TRBJ2-6; TRBD1 is a possible D gene (6 bases). The CDR3 has 15 residues. Trimming removed 3 bases at V and 2 bases at J, with 8 bases between. Germline assignment: CDR1 MNHEY and CDR2 SMNVEV (reference sequence). The CDR3 nucleotides read TGTGCCAGCAGTTTCGCAGGGGCTGGGGCCAACGTCCTGACTTTC. This encodes CASSFAGAGANVLTF.

The chain uses TRBV6-5 and TRBJ1-2; D remains ambiguous. The length of the CDR3 is 14 residues. Germline-derived CDR1 and CDR2 are MNHEY and SVGAGI. Trimming took off 10 bases at V and 1 base at J, with 16 bases between the two ends. DNA of the CDR3: TGTGCCACCGTCGCAGGCCCCTTTAACTATGGCTACACCTTC. The encoded protein is CATVAGPFNYGYTF.

The chain couples TRBV27 to TRBJ2-1; D could derive from TRBD1 or TRBD2 (5 bases each). The CDR3 sequence is 20 residues long. V lost 3 bases and J lost 3, with 27 bases in between. Per germline, CDR1 MNHEY and CDR2 SMNVEV (reference sequence). CDR3 protein: CASSFSWGIAMTVSYNEQFF. As DNA, the CDR3 is TGTGCCAGCAGTTTTTCGTGGGGGATTGCCATGACAGTCAGCTACAATGAGCAGTTCTTC.

This clone appeared a few times. This rearrangement joins TRBV21-1 to TRBJ1-5; the listed D gene, TRBD1, was not tested against the DNA. TRBV21-1 constitutes a pseudogene. This CDR3 region has 16 residues. The CDR3 loop is CASSNYRDYSNQPQHF. The CDR3 nucleotides read TGTGCCAGCAGCAACTACAGGGATTATAGCAATCAGCCCCAGCATTTT.

V gene TRBV6-4 combines with J gene TRBJ2-5; D is possibly TRBD2 (7 bases). The CDR3 consists of 15 residues. Germline CDR1 reads MRHNA; CDR2 reads SNTAGT. The germline V and J ends were trimmed by 3 bases and 7 bases, with 18 bases remaining between them. The CDR3 bases are TGTGCCAGCAGTGAAGCGGAGGGGGGGTTAGGGACCCAGTACTTC. This encodes CASSEAEGGLGTQYF.

V gene TRBV6-1 combines with J gene TRBJ2-7, with D unclear. Trimming cost V 9 bases and J 0 bases, with 12 bases left between them. There are 13 residues in the CDR3. From germline, CDR1 is MNHNS and CDR2 SASEGT. CDR3 residues: CASAPPSSYEQYF. CDR3 DNA sequence: TGTGCCAGTGCCCCCCCCAGCTCCTACGAGCAGTACTTC.

CDR3 DNA: TGTGCCAGCAGTGATAATGGGGAAAGCGCAGATACGCAGTATTTT. Its protein product is CASSDNGESADTQYF. The V gene is TRBV6-4, the J gene TRBJ2-3; no reliable D call. Trimming took off 3 bases at V and 4 bases at J, with 14 bases between the two ends. The germline V gene has CDR1 MRHNA and CDR2 SNTAGT. The CDR3 is 15 residues long.

This clone was observed many times. The V call is TRBV19, the J call TRBJ2-1, with D maybe TRBD2 (6 bases). Between the trimmed V and J ends, which lost 8 bases and 4 bases, there was a span of 24 bases. The CDR3 spans 17 residues. Germline V gene sequence: CDR1 LNHDA, CDR2 SQIVND (reference sequence). DNA for the CDR3: TGTGCCAGTCACCCCGATTTCTTGGAGGGGAGGTACAATGAGCAGTTCTTC. Translation gives CASHPDFLEGRYNEQFF.

This chain joins TRBV6-1 and TRBJ1-3; D is uncertain. There are 13 residues in the CDR3. Germline V CDR1 and CDR2: MNHNS, SASEGT. Between the trimmed V and J ends, which lost 1 base and 9 bases, there was a span of 10 bases. CDR3 nucleotide sequence: TGTGCCAGCAGTGAAGGCTCGGGTGCCACCATATATTTT. It encodes CASSEGSGATIYF.